This T cell receptor beta chain emerged from a study of blood T cell repertoires in COVID-19. Looking at the study overall: COVID-19 samples, acute and convalescent, were from the United States, Italy and Spain. T cells, B-cell-depleted T cells, or PBMCs provided the cDNA or gDNA that served as material.

Ages ranged from about 18 to 100 years, with residence in 24 US areas. Per the germline V gene, CDR1 is SGHTA and CDR2 is FQGTGA. Trimming cost V 3 bases and J 4 bases, with 12 bases left between them. This CDR3 has 14 amino acids. TCRdb keeps only in-frame clones here, not all; method: immunoSEQ multiplex PCR. Of about 270,000 clones listed, approximately 91% were seen once; the top ten hold approximately 1%. The chain carries TRBV7-3 and TRBJ1-1; tentatively, D is TRBD1 (6 bases). The clonotype was recovered from a woman aged 25 to 45 who had recovered from COVID-19. The sequencing sample was made of PBMCs or T cells enriched from blood (not recorded which). The CDR3 nucleotides read TGTGCCAGCAGCTTGACAGGAGGCGTCACTGAAGCTTTCTTT. Translation gives CASSLTGGVTEAFF.